This passage covers 26 T cell receptor beta chains from one sample sequenced in a study of shared clonotypes between healthy human individuals. Libraries were prepared by immunoSEQ multiplex PCR; TCRdb keeps only in-frame clonotypes and omits some of them. The sample shows approximately 1.5 million clones, approximately 98.5% of them seen only once. The specimen was naive CD4+ T cells sorted from blood. Subset reported: CD45RA+ positively selected. All receptors come from a man aged 30 to 39 in good health.

The V call is TRBV7-3, the J call TRBJ2-5; 14 positions agree with TRBD2. The CDR3 length is 21 residues. The germline CDR1 and CDR2 sequences are SGHTA and FQGTGA. V lost 4 bases to trimming and J lost 5 bases; unmatched junction nucleotides: 21. CDR3: CASSSKKPGTVTSGRAETQYF. CDR3 DNA sequence: TGTGCCAGCAGCTCAAAAAAACCCGGGACGGTGACTAGCGGGAGGGCCGAGACCCAGTACTTC.

The gene calls are TRBV21-1 and TRBJ2-7; TRBD2, the D gene given by the table, was not confirmed from the DNA. TRBV21-1 is recorded as a pseudogene. The CDR3 spans 19 residues. The CDR3 region is CASSKVRAGKGLDSYEQYF. As DNA, the CDR3 is TGTGCCAGCAGCAAAGTACGCGCAGGGAAGGGACTAGACTCCTACGAGCAGTACTTC.

The chain links TRBV5-4 to TRBJ2-1; D might be TRBD2 (5 bases). Germline V gives CDR1 SGHNT, CDR2 YYREEE (reference sequence). With 1 base removed from V and 3 bases from J, the gap between germline ends came to 11 bases. The CDR3 extends over 15 amino acids. The CDR3 nucleotides read TGTGCCAGCAGCTTGAAAACGGAGGTCTACAATGAGCAGTTCTTC. Encoded protein: CASSLKTEVYNEQFF.

As for this clone: Other DNA sequences in the same sample also yield this CDR3. The chain has TRBV19 and TRBJ2-2; 8 positions match TRBD1. Looked up from germline, CDR1 is LNHDA and CDR2 is SQIVND (reference sequence). V shed 4 bases and J 5 bases; nucleotides not matched to a gene: 6. The CDR3 loop spans 15 amino acids. CDR3 coding DNA: TGTGCCAGTAGTACCAGGACAGGGTTGACCGGGGAGCTGTTTTTT. Protein sequence: CASSTRTGLTGELFF.

This clone was observed a single time. The chain joins TRBV11-2 to TRBJ2-2; D not certain. The V gene's germline CDR1 is SGHAT and CDR2 FQNNGV. V shed 5 bases and J shed 7 bases, with 8 bases lying between them. This CDR3 region has 12 residues. The CDR3 sequence: CASSRNGGELFF. The DNA for the CDR3 is TGTGCCAGCAGCAGAAATGGCGGGGAGCTGTTTTTT.

The genes are TRBV19 and TRBJ2-3; D is possibly TRBD2 (6 bases). This CDR3 is 12 amino acids long. Trimming shortened V by 6 bases and J by 6 bases, and 10 bases separated the two germline ends. Germline CDR1 LNHDA, CDR2 SQIVND (reference sequence). In nucleotides, the CDR3 is TGTGCCAGTAGGCAAAGCGGGGATACGCAGTATTTT. Translating it yields CASRQSGDTQYF. The full variable domain, its missing parts supplied by reference TRBV19 and TRBJ2-3, is DGGITQSPKYLFRKEGQNVTLSCEQNLNHDAMYWYRQDPGQGLRLIYYSQIVNDFQKGDIAEGYSVSREKKESFPLTVTSAQKNPTAFYLCASRQSGDTQYFGPGTRLTVL.

V and J are TRBV14 and TRBJ1-2, with unresolved D. Trimming removed 5 bases at V and 2 bases at J, with 12 bases between. The CDR3 extends over 14 amino acids. The germline V gene has CDR1 SGHDN and CDR2 FVKESK. For the CDR3, the DNA is TGTGCCAGCAGCTTGCGAAGGGAGAACTATGGCTACACCTTC. Residues: CASSLRRENYGYTF.

The chain is built from TRBV7-9 and TRBJ1-5; unclear D gene. Germline V gene sequence: CDR1 SEHNR, CDR2 FQNEAQ (reference sequence). The ends were cut back, 2 bases at V and 4 bases at J, with 6 bases in the middle. The CDR3 totals 13 residues. The CDR3 reads CASSLLENQPQHF. CDR3 DNA sequence: TGTGCCAGCAGCTTACTGGAGAATCAGCCCCAGCATTTT.

The chain employs TRBV9 and TRBJ2-1, with TRBD1 matching 7 bases. V lost 0 bases, J lost 8 bases, and 8 bases stayed unmatched. The CDR3 has 15 residues. Germline CDR1 reads SGDLS; CDR2 reads YYNGEE. Here the CDR3 reads CASSVATGILDEQFF. DNA for the CDR3: TGTGCCAGCAGCGTAGCGACAGGGATTCTAGATGAGCAGTTCTTC.

This rearrangement joins TRBV5-4 to TRBJ1-2; D ambiguous. Trimming shortened V by 0 bases and J by 3 bases, and 0 bases separated the two germline ends. The CDR3 extends over 11 amino acids. Germline V gene lookup returns CDR1 SGHNT and CDR2 YYREEE (reference sequence). Written as DNA, the CDR3 is TGTGCCAGCAGCTTGGACTATGGCTACACCTTC. It translates to CASSLDYGYTF.

This chain joins TRBV7-6 and TRBJ2-7; 9 bases are shared with TRBD1. Per germline, CDR1 SGHVS and CDR2 FNYEAQ. The length of the CDR3 is 15 residues. V dropped 0 bases and J dropped 10; count of bases not matched to a gene: 10. The CDR3, as DNA: TGTGCCAGCAGCTTAGCCCGGACAGGGGCCGCACCTCAGTACTTC. Protein sequence: CASSLARTGAAPQYF.

The chain employs TRBV29-1 and TRBJ2-5; unclear D gene. Trimming removed 5 bases at V and 2 bases at J, with 9 bases between. This CDR3 has 12 residues. Germline CDR1 and CDR2: SQVTM and ANQGSEA. Here the CDR3 DNA reads TGCAGCGTTTGGTCAGCGCAAGAGACCCAGTACTTC. It is translated as CSVWSAQETQYF.

V and J are TRBV2 and TRBJ2-2; possible D gene TRBD1, 7 bases. Germline CDR1 reads SNHLY; CDR2 reads FYNNEI. V gave up 1 base and J gave up 4 bases, with 25 bases separating them. This CDR3 contains 20 residues. In DNA, the CDR3 is TGTGCCAGCAGTGAAGTCAGGCCTTCCAGGGGGAGGTCGGGCACCGGGGAGCTGTTTTTT. It translates to CASSEVRPSRGRSGTGELFF.

This clone was seen once. This sequence joins TRBV29-1 and TRBJ1-2; tentatively, D is TRBD1 (5 bases). Germline-derived CDR1 and CDR2 are SQVTM and ANQGSEA. The V and J ends lost 7 bases and 8 bases respectively, with 20 bases between them. CDR3 length: 13 amino acids. The CDR3 reads CSALDTSQWGYTF. CDR3 DNA sequence: TGCAGCGCCCTGGACACCTCCCAATGGGGCTACACCTTC.

V and J are TRBV7-2 and TRBJ1-1; a possible D gene is TRBD1 (6 bases). The length of the CDR3 is 14 residues. Trimming removed 5 bases at V and 2 bases at J, with 12 bases between. Germline CDR1 is SGHTA and CDR2 is FQGNSA. CDR3 amino acids: CASSLRGFNTEAFF. In DNA, the CDR3 is TGTGCCAGCAGCCTCAGGGGATTTAACACTGAAGCTTTCTTT.

The V and J genes are TRBV11-2 and TRBJ2-7, with unresolved D. Germline V gives CDR1 SGHAT, CDR2 FQNNGV. This CDR3 comprises 15 residues. V was pared by 5 bases and J by 3 bases, with 17 bases between. CDR3 region: CASSSIGFVGYEQYF. CDR3 bases: TGTGCCAGCAGCAGTATTGGGTTTGTAGGCTACGAGCAGTACTTC.

J is TRBJ1-1 and V is TRBV5-1, with 7 bases lining up with TRBD1. V dropped 0 bases and J dropped 4; count of bases not matched to a gene: 6. The CDR3 consists of 15 residues. From germline, CDR1 is SGHRS and CDR2 YFSETQ. This CDR3 is CASSLEDRKITEAFF. The CDR3 region has the DNA TGCGCCAGCAGCTTGGAGGACAGGAAGATCACTGAAGCTTTCTTT.

Comments on this clone: The same CDR3 arises from other DNA sequences in this sample as well. Here the CDR3 DNA reads TGTGCCAGCTCACCCGGCACAGATACGCAGTATTTT. It encodes CASSPGTDTQYF. V and J are TRBV18 and TRBJ2-3; D gene ambiguous. CDR1 and CDR2 from the germline V gene are KGHSH and LQKENI. The CDR3 runs to 12 residues. The germline V and J ends were trimmed by 3 bases and 1 base, with 2 bases remaining between them. The full variable domain, its missing parts supplied by reference TRBV18 and TRBJ2-3, is NAGVMQNPRHLVRRRGQEARLRCSPMKGHSHVYWYRQLPEEGLKFMVYLQKENIIDESGMPKERFSAEFPKEGPSILRIQQVVRGDSAAYFCASSPGTDTQYFGPGTRLTVL.

V and J are TRBV2 and TRBJ2-1, with 9 bases that match TRBD2. Per the germline V gene, CDR1 is SNHLY and CDR2 is FYNNEI. After removal of 4 bases from V and 10 bases from J, the junction contained 11 bases not matched to a gene. The CDR3 consists of 15 residues. The CDR3 sequence is CASSAQAGGPWEQFF. The CDR3 region has the DNA TGTGCCAGCAGTGCCCAGGCGGGAGGGCCCTGGGAGCAGTTCTTC. Full variable domain (remainder filled in from reference TRBV2 and TRBJ2-1): EPEVTQTPSHQVTQMGQEVILRCVPISNHLYFYWYRQILGQKVEFLVSFYNNEISEKSEIFDDQFSVERPDGSNFTLKIRSTKLEDSAMYFCASSAQAGGPWEQFFGPGTRLTVL.

The gene calls are TRBV6-5 and TRBJ1-2; D remains unclear. CDR3 length: 13 amino acids. Germline V gene sequence: CDR1 MNHEY, CDR2 SVGAGI. V lost 2 bases to trimming and J lost 6 bases, with 10 bases between them. The CDR3 loop is CASSYEALHGYTF. CDR3 coding DNA: TGTGCCAGCAGTTACGAGGCACTCCATGGCTACACCTTC.

Comment on this clone: Different DNA sequences within this sample yield the same CDR3. The chain couples TRBV28 to TRBJ2-7; D uncertain. V lost 3 bases and J lost 4, with 7 bases in between. This CDR3 has 12 residues. The germline V gene has CDR1 MDHEN and CDR2 SYDVKM. The chain's CDR3 is CASSLASYEQYF. The CDR3, as DNA: TGTGCCAGCAGTTTGGCCTCTTACGAGCAGTACTTC.

The chain uses TRBV5-4 and TRBJ2-7, with 12 bases aligning to TRBD2. The V gene's germline CDR1 is SGHNT and CDR2 YYREEE (reference sequence). With 3 bases clipped from V and 3 bases from J, the junction kept 1 base outside the gene matches. The CDR3 is 14 amino acids. The CDR3 region is CASSSGLAGYEQYF. DNA of the CDR3: TGTGCCAGCAGCTCGGGACTAGCGGGCTACGAGCAGTACTTC.

The chain employs TRBV5-4 and TRBJ1-1; D is uncertain. This CDR3 spans 12 amino acids. Germline-derived CDR1 and CDR2 are SGHNT and YYREEE (reference sequence). V lost 4 bases, J lost 7 bases, and 11 bases lay in between. The CDR3 bases are TGTGCCAGCAGCCGTGATCAGAGTGAAGCTTTCTTT. Translated: CASSRDQSEAFF.

This chain links TRBV7-9 with TRBJ1-1; the match to TRBD1 covers 10 bases. The CDR3 runs to 14 residues. V lost 8 bases and J lost 3; bases outside the gene matches: 6. Germline assignment: CDR1 SEHNR and CDR2 FQNEAQ (reference sequence). The CDR3: CASPTGTGDTEAFF. Here the CDR3 DNA reads TGTGCCAGCCCAACCGGGACAGGGGACACTGAAGCTTTCTTT.

The chain couples TRBV11-3 to TRBJ1-3; D is perhaps TRBD1 (6 bases). Per the germline V gene, CDR1 is SGHNT and CDR2 is YENEEA. With 8 bases removed from V and 0 bases from J, the gap between germline ends came to 14 bases. The CDR3 totals 15 residues. DNA of the CDR3: TGTGCCAGCGTAAGGGACATCTACTCTGGAAACACCATATATTTT. This gives the protein CASVRDIYSGNTIYF. Full variable domain (missing parts from reference TRBV11-3 and TRBJ1-3): EAGVVQSPRYKIIEKKQPVAFWCNPISGHNTLYWYLQNLGQGPELLIRYENEEAVDDSQLPKDRFSAERLKGVDSTLKIQPAELGDSAVYLCASVRDIYSGNTIYFGEGSWLTVV.

The genes are TRBV7-6 and TRBJ2-1; no reliable D call. There are 16 residues in the CDR3. Trimming shortened V by 1 base and J by 4 bases, and 14 bases separated the two germline ends. The V gene's germline CDR1 is SGHVS and CDR2 FNYEAQ. This chain's CDR3 is CASSLVGSRKYNEQFF. In nucleotides, the CDR3 is TGTGCCAGCAGCTTAGTAGGTAGCAGAAAGTACAATGAGCAGTTCTTC.